The 22 T cell receptor beta chains listed next were all sequenced from one sample in a study of shared clonotypes between healthy human individuals. This table comes from immunoSEQ multiplex PCR, and its TCRdb copy is limited to in-frame clones, with some not included. The sample gives about 2.4 million clones, 80% to 95% of which show up once; around 0.4% is in the top ten. The sample taken for sequencing was naive CD4+ T cells from PBMCs. Subset: CD45RA+ positively selected. The receptors were gathered from a man aged 18-30 years in good health. Some clones in this sample may be carry-over from other donors' samples.

The V call is TRBV2, the J call TRBJ1-6; no definite D call. Germline CDR1 and CDR2: SNHLY and FYNNEI. With 6 bases removed from V and 12 bases from J, the gap between germline ends came to 18 bases. The CDR3 has 14 residues. The CDR3 here is CASRQVKLAQPLHF. The CDR3 bases are TGTGCCAGCAGGCAGGTTAAGTTAGCGCAACCCCTCCACTTT.

V and J are TRBV7-2 and TRBJ2-7, with 9 bases lining up with TRBD1. CDR3 length: 15 amino acids. The junction had 5 bases not matched to a gene; V was cut back by 0 bases and J by 5 bases. CDR1 is SGHTA, CDR2 FQGNSA, per germline. This CDR3 reads CASSLAGGTGNEQYF. CDR3 DNA: TGTGCCAGCAGCTTAGCTGGAGGGACAGGGAACGAGCAGTACTTC.

In the case of this clone: This CDR3 is also generated by other DNA sequences in the sample. In DNA form, the CDR3 reads TGTGCCAGCAGTTTGGGCAGGCCGAACACTGAAGCTTTCTTT. It codes for CASSLGRPNTEAFF. The V and J genes are TRBV27 and TRBJ1-1; D not resolved. Per the germline V gene, CDR1 is MNHEY and CDR2 is SMNVEV (reference sequence). The V and J ends lost 3 bases and 1 base respectively, with 9 bases between them. The CDR3 runs 14 residues.

V gene TRBV9 combines with J gene TRBJ2-7; D may be TRBD1 (6 bases). Per the germline V gene, CDR1 is SGDLS and CDR2 is YYNGEE. The CDR3 is made up of 12 amino acids. V lost 9 bases and J lost 4, with 14 bases in between. The CDR3 nucleotides are TGTGCCAACAGGGTCCTTAGATACGAGCAGTACTTC. It yields the protein CANRVLRYEQYF.

A note on this clone: Mismatch with germline at one junction end may stem from a read error. The chain combines TRBV5-4 with TRBJ1-3, with D uncertain. Germline values: CDR1 SGHNT, CDR2 YYREEE (reference sequence). The CDR3 contains 14 residues. CDR3 in amino acids: CASSTPHSENTIYF. CDR3 DNA sequence: TGTGCCAGCAGCACGCCCCATTCTGAAAACACCATATATTTT.

The rearrangement joins TRBV19 to TRBJ1-5; D not resolved. The CDR3 totals 13 residues. The germline V gene encodes CDR1 LNHDA and CDR2 SQIVND (reference sequence). The germline V and J ends were trimmed by 10 bases and 0 bases, with 10 bases remaining between them. The DNA for the CDR3 is TGTGCCACCGCGGGGTATAGCAATCAGCCCCAGCATTTT. Residues: CATAGYSNQPQHF.

The chain joins TRBV10-3 to TRBJ1-6; 8 bases agree with TRBD1. J lost 7 bases, V lost 11 bases, and 10 bases had no gene match. The CDR3 has 14 amino acids. Germline V gene data show CDR1 as ENHRY and CDR2 as SYGVKD. Written as DNA, the CDR3 is TGTGCCTCCTCATTGGACAGGGCGAATTCACCCCTCCACTTT. This encodes CASSLDRANSPLHF.

This chain joins TRBV4-1 and TRBJ1-1; no reliable D call. The CDR3 runs 17 residues. Between the trimmed V and J ends, which lost 1 base and 6 bases, there was a span of 21 bases. From germline, CDR1 is MGHRA and CDR2 YSYEKL. CDR3 sequence: CASSQGRRAGQRAEAFF. As DNA, the CDR3 is TGCGCCAGCAGCCAAGGTAGAAGGGCAGGCCAAAGGGCTGAAGCTTTCTTT.

The rearrangement joins TRBV4-1 to TRBJ1-2; perhaps TRBD1 as D (6 bases). Between the trimmed V and J ends, which lost 4 bases and 4 bases, there was a span of 22 bases. This CDR3 region has 17 residues. Germline CDR1 and CDR2: MGHRA and YSYEKL. The CDR3 region has the DNA TGCGCCAGCAGCCTCCTGGGGGCAGGGGCTTTAGGCTATGGCTACACCTTC. This gives the protein CASSLLGAGALGYGYTF.

V usage is TRBV6-5 and J usage is TRBJ2-7; TRBD1 matches at 11 bases. The germline CDR1 and CDR2 sequences are MNHEY and SVGAGI. This CDR3 has 14 amino acids. With V trimmed by 5 bases and J by 3 bases, 3 bases remained unmatched. The CDR3 DNA is TGTGCCAGCAGTCCGGGACAGGGGGTCTACGAGCAGTACTTC. Protein sequence: CASSPGQGVYEQYF.

The genes are TRBV7-8 and TRBJ1-1; D is unclear. CDR3 length: 14 residues. The ends were cut back, 5 bases at V and 5 bases at J, with 15 bases in the middle. Germline CDR1 reads SGHVS; CDR2 reads FQNEAQ. DNA of the CDR3: TGTGCCAGCAGCCCCGGACGGGAGGGTACTGAAGCTTTCTTT. This translates into CASSPGREGTEAFF.

The chain couples TRBV5-5 to TRBJ2-2, with no clear D. The germline V gene encodes CDR1 SGHKS and CDR2 YYEKEE (reference sequence). The CDR3 totals 13 residues. V was cut by 0 bases and J by 8 bases, with 8 bases left in between. CDR3 in amino acids: CASSLVSLGELFF. CDR3 nucleotides: TGTGCCAGCAGCTTGGTCTCCCTGGGGGAGCTGTTTTTT. The whole variable domain, remainder taken from reference TRBV5-5 and TRBJ2-2, is DAGVTQSPTHLIKTRGQQVTLRCSPISGHKSVSWYQQVLGQGPQFIFQYYEKEERGRGNFPDRFSARQFPNYSSELNVNALLLGDSALYLCASSLVSLGELFFGEGSRLTVL.

The chain carries TRBV15 and TRBJ2-7; tentative D call: TRBD2 (6 bases). The germline gives CDR1 LNHNV, CDR2 YYDKDF (reference sequence). The V end lost 3 bases, the J end lost 7 bases, and 10 bases lay between the germline ends. The CDR3 loop spans 12 amino acids. CDR3 protein: CATSRHSGEQYF. The CDR3 nucleotides read TGTGCCACCAGCAGGCACAGCGGGGAGCAGTACTTC.

This chain links TRBV15 with TRBJ1-1, with TRBD1 as a possible D gene (5 bases). The CDR3 contains 16 residues. The germline gives CDR1 LNHNV, CDR2 YYDKDF (reference sequence). Between the trimmed V and J ends, which lost 1 base and 0 bases, there was a span of 12 bases. The chain's CDR3 is CATSRGGRGLNTEAFF. The DNA for the CDR3 is TGTGCCACCAGCAGAGGGGGGAGGGGACTGAACACTGAAGCTTTCTTT. Full variable domain (outside the CDR3, taken from reference TRBV15 and TRBJ1-1): DAMVIQNPRYQVTQFGKPVTLSCSQTLNHNVMYWYQQKSSQAPKLLFHYYDKDFNNEADTPDNFQSRRPNTSFCFLDIRSPGLGDTAMYLCATSRGGRGLNTEAFFGQGTRLTVV.

The CDR3 nucleotides read TGTGCCAGCAGTATCGGGACTCCTACAGATACGCAGTATTTT. It is translated as CASSIGTPTDTQYF. The chain combines TRBV28 with TRBJ2-3; tentatively, D is TRBD2 (6 bases). V shed 5 bases and J shed 3 bases, with 12 bases lying between them. The CDR3 runs 14 residues. CDR1 is MDHEN, CDR2 SYDVKM, per germline.

The gene calls are TRBV6-5 and TRBJ2-3, with D perhaps TRBD2 (5 bases). The CDR3 is 14 amino acids. Germline V lookup: CDR1 MNHEY, CDR2 SVGAGI. V shed 6 bases and J shed 4 bases, with 14 bases lying between them. The CDR3 sequence: CASRDSNGADTQYF. The CDR3 nucleotides are TGTGCCAGCAGGGACTCAAACGGGGCAGATACGCAGTATTTT.

In its sample, this clone was seen once. This sequence joins TRBV7-2 and TRBJ1-4, with a possible D match to TRBD1 (5 bases). The CDR3 is made up of 13 amino acids. Germline V gene sequence: CDR1 SGHTA, CDR2 FQGNSA. Trimming shortened V by 2 bases and J by 10 bases, and 11 bases separated the two germline ends. DNA of the CDR3: TGTGCCAGCAGCTTATCCAGGGAAGGAAAACTGTTTTTT. It specifies CASSLSREGKLFF.

The chain joins TRBV6-6 to TRBJ2-7, with a tentative D call TRBD2 (7 bases). The CDR3 spans 16 residues. The germline gives CDR1 MNHNY, CDR2 SVGAGI (reference sequence). V lost 7 bases to trimming and J lost 2 bases, with 21 bases between them. CDR3 DNA sequence: TGTGCCAGCACCAATGGGGGCGGGAGAGGCGCCTACGAGCAGTACTTC. This gives the protein CASTNGGGRGAYEQYF.

The genes are TRBV19 and TRBJ2-1; D might be TRBD2 (7 bases). V lost 9 bases to trimming and J lost 2 bases, with 17 bases between them. CDR3 size: 15 residues. Germline lookup yields CDR1 LNHDA and CDR2 SQIVND (reference sequence). The CDR3 here is CASWGGRSTYNEQFF. CDR3 nucleotide sequence: TGTGCCAGCTGGGGGGGCAGGAGTACCTACAATGAGCAGTTCTTC. The whole variable domain, filled in from reference TRBV19 and TRBJ2-1, reads DGGITQSPKYLFRKEGQNVTLSCEQNLNHDAMYWYRQDPGQGLRLIYYSQIVNDFQKGDIAEGYSVSREKKESFPLTVTSAQKNPTAFYLCASWGGRSTYNEQFFGPGTRLTVL.

The gene calls are TRBV6-5 and TRBJ2-1, with 10 bases that match TRBD1. This CDR3 region has 16 residues. V lost 0 bases and J lost 7; bases outside the gene matches: 6. Germline CDR1 MNHEY, CDR2 SVGAGI. This chain's CDR3 is CASSYSTGGPVNEQFF. DNA for the CDR3: TGTGCCAGCAGTTACTCGACAGGGGGCCCAGTAAATGAGCAGTTCTTC.

A remark on this clone: This same CDR3 is encoded by further DNA sequences in the sample. V gene TRBV7-9 combines with J gene TRBJ2-3; no reliable D call. From germline, CDR1 is SEHNR and CDR2 FQNEAQ (reference sequence). This CDR3 is 13 amino acids long. The germline V and J ends were trimmed by 3 bases and 3 bases, with 7 bases remaining between them. CDR3 nucleotides: TGTGCCAGCAGCTTGACGTATACAGATACGCAGTATTTT. It encodes CASSLTYTDTQYF.

V gene TRBV5-4 combines with J gene TRBJ2-2; 8 bases fit TRBD2. The V and J ends lost 4 bases and 4 bases, in that order; junction bases with no gene match: 6. Germline values: CDR1 SGHNT, CDR2 YYREEE (reference sequence). The CDR3 is 15 amino acids. CDR3 DNA: TGTGCCAGCAGCCGTACCGGGACTAGCACCGGGGAGCTGTTTTTT. Translating gives CASSRTGTSTGELFF.